Listed below are T cell receptor beta chains from one sample, sequenced in a study of T cells in localized non-small cell lung cancer. Profiling relied on immunoSEQ multiplex PCR, and the TCRdb table lists in-frame clones only, not all of them. The data contain 1,000 to 1,500 clones, about a quarter of them singletons. This specimen consisted of normal lung tissue next to the tumor, obtained before any cancer treatment. Receptors were obtained from a man aged 40-75 years with stage I lung adenocarcinoma. The CDR3 runs from the conserved cysteine through the conserved F or W. Fields, in order: clone size, V gene, J gene, D gene, CDR3 DNA, CDR3 protein. The D gene is left open where the match is weak. The size field is filled for only some rows; it gives once, few, many or a size class.

clone size: few; V gene: TRBV11-3; J gene: TRBJ1-2; D gene: .; CDR3 DNA: TGTGCCAGCAGCTTAGGGGTCAGGGGCTCGAGCTATGGCTACACCTTC; CDR3 protein: CASSLGVRGSSYGYTF
clone size: once; V gene: TRBV19; J gene: TRBJ1-5; D gene: TRBD1; CDR3 DNA: TGTGCCAGTACGTATCCAGGGGGGGGAAATCAGCCCCAGCATTTT; CDR3 protein: CASTYPGGGNQPQHF
clone size: medium-sized; V gene: TRBV10-3; J gene: TRBJ2-2; D gene: TRBD1; CDR3 DNA: TGTGCCATCAGTGAGTCCGTGGACAGGGGTAACACCGGGGAGCTGTTTTTT; CDR3 protein: CAISESVDRGNTGELFF
clone size: .; V gene: TRBV5-1; J gene: TRBJ2-2; D gene: .; CDR3 DNA: TGCGCCAGCAGCTACGATAGGGTCGGTGAGGAGCTGTTTTTT; CDR3 protein: CASSYDRVGEELFF
clone size: .; V gene: TRBV23-1; J gene: TRBJ2-4; D gene: .; CDR3 DNA: TGCGCCAGCAGCCCCGAAGCCAAAAACATTCAGTACTTC; CDR3 protein: CASSPEAKNIQYF
clone size: few; V gene: TRBV6-8; J gene: TRBJ2-3; D gene: TRBD2; CDR3 DNA: TGTGCCAGCAGTTACAAGCGGGGAGATACGCAGTATTTT; CDR3 protein: CASSYKRGDTQYF
clone size: .; V gene: TRBV29-1; J gene: TRBJ2-1; D gene: TRBD1; CDR3 DNA: TGCAGCGTTGAAAGGGCCCCGGACAGGGGCTACAATGAGCAGTTCTTC; CDR3 protein: CSVERAPDRGYNEQFF
clone size: .; V gene: TRBV28; J gene: TRBJ1-2; D gene: TRBD1; CDR3 DNA: TGTGCCAGCAGATTACCGGGACAGGGTGTGTTCCACTATGGCTACACCTTC; CDR3 protein: CASRLPGQGVFHYGYTF
clone size: few; V gene: TRBV6-8; J gene: TRBJ1-2; D gene: .; CDR3 DNA: TGTGCCAGCAGGGATTACAAGCGACTTTTGCATGGCTACACCTTC; CDR3 protein: CASRDYKRLLHGYTF
clone size: .; V gene: TRBV19; J gene: TRBJ2-7; D gene: TRBD2; CDR3 DNA: TGTGCCAGTAGTACCTCAGGGACGGGGGGCTACGAGCAGTACTTC; CDR3 protein: CASSTSGTGGYEQYF
clone size: medium-sized; V gene: TRBV6-8; J gene: TRBJ2-2; D gene: TRBD2; CDR3 DNA: TGTGCCAGCAGTTACAAGAGACTAGCGGGGTACACCGGGGAGCTGTTTTTT; CDR3 protein: CASSYKRLAGYTGELFF
clone size: hyperexpanded; V gene: TRBV14; J gene: TRBJ2-2; D gene: TRBD1; CDR3 DNA: TGTGCCAGCAGGCTAGGGACAGGACTGAACGGGGAGCTGTTTTTT; CDR3 protein: CASRLGTGLNGELFF
clone size: few; V gene: TRBV6-8; J gene: TRBJ2-1; D gene: .; CDR3 DNA: TGTGCCAGCAGTTACTCGCCAGGGCAGGAGTACGAGCAGTTCTTC; CDR3 protein: CASSYSPGQEYEQFF
clone size: few; V gene: TRBV11-3; J gene: TRBJ1-1; D gene: .; CDR3 DNA: TGTGCCAGCAGCTTGGTGGAACACAGGAGGGGCACTGAAGCTTTCTTT; CDR3 protein: CASSLVEHRRGTEAFF
clone size: few; V gene: TRBV6-8; J gene: TRBJ1-2; D gene: .; CDR3 DNA: TGTGCCAGCAGAGCCCCCCAGGGCTCCTATGGCTACACCTTC; CDR3 protein: CASRAPQGSYGYTF
clone size: .; V gene: TRBV6-8; J gene: TRBJ1-1; D gene: .; CDR3 DNA: TGTGCCAGCAGTTACTCGAGAGGAGTACTTGAAGCTTTCTTT; CDR3 protein: CASSYSRGVLEAFF
clone size: .; V gene: TRBV30; J gene: TRBJ2-3; D gene: TRBD2; CDR3 DNA: TGTGCCCTCACCTTAGCGGGGGGGAGGGATACGCAGTATTTT; CDR3 protein: CALTLAGGRDTQYF
clone size: few; V gene: TRBV30; J gene: TRBJ2-2; D gene: .; CDR3 DNA: TGTGCCTGGAGTGTACAGCTGGGAACCGGGGAGCTGTTTTTT; CDR3 protein: CAWSVQLGTGELFF
clone size: few; V gene: TRBV11-3; J gene: TRBJ1-6; D gene: .; CDR3 DNA: TGTGCCAGCAGCTTGGGGTCAGCTGAGGGGAATTCACCCCTCCACTTT; CDR3 protein: CASSLGSAEGNSPLHF
clone size: medium-sized; V gene: TRBV6-1; J gene: TRBJ1-1; D gene: .; CDR3 DNA: TGTGCCAGCAGTGAAGGTTGGTCAGGGGAGGAGGGAACTGAAGCTTTCTTT; CDR3 protein: CASSEGWSGEEGTEAFF
clone size: few; V gene: TRBV9; J gene: TRBJ2-1; D gene: TRBD2; CDR3 DNA: TGTGCCAGCAGCGGGGGACTAGCGGGAGGACCATCGAGGAATGAGCAGTTCTTC; CDR3 protein: CASSGGLAGGPSRNEQFF
clone size: .; V gene: TRBV6-8; J gene: TRBJ2-2; D gene: .; CDR3 DNA: TGTGCCAGCTCGGACTCTACGAACACCGGGGAGCTGTTTTTT; CDR3 protein: CASSDSTNTGELFF
clone size: .; V gene: TRBV18; J gene: TRBJ1-6; D gene: TRBD1; CDR3 DNA: TGTGCCAGCTCACCACTCAATACAGGACAGGGGGATTCACCCCTCCACTTT; CDR3 protein: CASSPLNTGQGDSPLHF
clone size: .; V gene: TRBV5-1; J gene: TRBJ2-1; D gene: .; CDR3 DNA: TGCGCCAGCAGCTTGGGGCAGGGATATTATAATGAGCAGTTCTTC; CDR3 protein: CASSLGQGYYNEQFF
clone size: .; V gene: TRBV11-3; J gene: TRBJ2-1; D gene: TRBD2; CDR3 DNA: TGTGCCAGCAGCTTAGGACTAGCGGGAGGGTATGAGCAGTTCTTC; CDR3 protein: CASSLGLAGGYEQFF
clone size: medium-sized; V gene: TRBV11-3; J gene: TRBJ2-3; D gene: .; CDR3 DNA: TGTGCCAGCAGCTCCGGGAGAACGACAGATACGCAGTATTTT; CDR3 protein: CASSSGRTTDTQYF
clone size: medium-sized; V gene: TRBV9; J gene: TRBJ1-1; D gene: TRBD1; CDR3 DNA: TGTGCCAGCAGCGTAGCCCAGGGGGCAGGGGTGAACACTGAAGCTTTCTTT; CDR3 protein: CASSVAQGAGVNTEAFF
clone size: .; V gene: TRBV6-1; J gene: TRBJ2-2; D gene: .; CDR3 DNA: TGTGCCAGCAGTGAAGCTCCCACCACCGGGGAGCTGTTTTTT; CDR3 protein: CASSEAPTTGELFF
clone size: .; V gene: TRBV28; J gene: TRBJ2-1; D gene: TRBD2; CDR3 DNA: TGTGCCAGCACCCCCTGGGGTGTGGCTAGCGGGAACAATGAGCAGTTCTTC; CDR3 protein: CASTPWGVASGNNEQFF
clone size: few; V gene: TRBV11-3; J gene: TRBJ2-1; D gene: .; CDR3 DNA: TGTGCCAGCACCATCGACCCAAGCTCCTACAATGAGCAGTTCTTC; CDR3 protein: CASTIDPSSYNEQFF
clone size: few; V gene: TRBV11-3; J gene: TRBJ2-6; D gene: TRBD1; CDR3 DNA: TGTGCCAGCAGCCCAGGGGGCGCAAGGGGGGCCAACGTCCTGACTTTC; CDR3 protein: CASSPGGARGANVLTF
clone size: few; V gene: TRBV18; J gene: TRBJ1-1; D gene: TRBD1; CDR3 DNA: TGTGCCAGCTCACCAGTTACAGGGGGTGATACTGAAGCTTTCTTT; CDR3 protein: CASSPVTGGDTEAFF
clone size: .; V gene: TRBV19; J gene: TRBJ1-2; D gene: .; CDR3 DNA: TGTGCCAGTAGTATCGAGCCAGGGGGCTACACCTTC; CDR3 protein: CASSIEPGGYTF
clone size: .; V gene: TRBV5-1; J gene: TRBJ2-1; D gene: TRBD2; CDR3 DNA: TGCGCCAGCAGCTTGGCCGTCGGACTAGCGGGCAATGAGCAGTTCTTC; CDR3 protein: CASSLAVGLAGNEQFF
clone size: .; V gene: TRBV9; J gene: TRBJ2-7; D gene: TRBD2; CDR3 DNA: TGTGCCAGCAGCCCTCATCCTAGCGGGACTTTCGGGAGACTCGGAGACGAGCAGTACTTC; CDR3 protein: CASSPHPSGTFGRLGDEQYF
clone size: few; V gene: TRBV6-8; J gene: TRBJ2-1; D gene: TRBD2; CDR3 DNA: TGTGCCAGCAGTGGGCGGGACTATGACTTGGGGAATGAGCAGTTCTTC; CDR3 protein: CASSGRDYDLGNEQFF
clone size: few; V gene: TRBV11-3; J gene: TRBJ1-1; D gene: .; CDR3 DNA: TGTGCCAGCAAACCTGAGGGAGTGAACACTGAAGCTTTCTTT; CDR3 protein: CASKPEGVNTEAFF
clone size: medium-sized; V gene: TRBV9; J gene: TRBJ2-1; D gene: TRBD2; CDR3 DNA: TGTGCCAGCAGCTCACCGAGAGCGGGGGGGCCGGATGAGCAGTTCTTC; CDR3 protein: CASSSPRAGGPDEQFF
clone size: .; V gene: TRBV4-1; J gene: TRBJ2-7; D gene: .; CDR3 DNA: TGCGCCAGCAGCCAGGCCACGGGGCAAGGCGAGCAGTACTTC; CDR3 protein: CASSQATGQGEQYF
clone size: many; V gene: TRBV11-3; J gene: TRBJ1-1; D gene: .; CDR3 DNA: TGTGCCAGCAGCTTATCTTATGGAGCCAACACTGAAGCTTTCTTT; CDR3 protein: CASSLSYGANTEAFF
clone size: .; V gene: TRBV30; J gene: TRBJ2-5; D gene: .; CDR3 DNA: TGTGCCTGGAGTGATACAGGGTTTAGAGAGACCCAGTACTTC; CDR3 protein: CAWSDTGFRETQYF
clone size: large; V gene: TRBV6-8; J gene: TRBJ2-7; D gene: .; CDR3 DNA: TGTGCCAGCCTACAGGGCCGTGAGGGAGAGCAGTACTTC; CDR3 protein: CASLQGREGEQYF
clone size: large; V gene: TRBV6-8; J gene: TRBJ2-1; D gene: TRBD2; CDR3 DNA: TGTGCCATCAGCCTATCTAGCGGGAGTTCATACAATGAGCAGTTCTTC; CDR3 protein: CAISLSSGSSYNEQFF
clone size: once; V gene: TRBV25-1; J gene: TRBJ2-1; D gene: TRBD2; CDR3 DNA: TGTGCCAGCAGTGAATCCAAGCGGGGGGCCTACAATGAGCAGTTCTTC; CDR3 protein: CASSESKRGAYNEQFF
clone size: medium-sized; V gene: TRBV11-3; J gene: TRBJ2-3; D gene: TRBD2; CDR3 DNA: TGTGCCAGCAGCTTCTGGATGTGGCTAGCGGGTATCACAGATACGCAGTATTTT; CDR3 protein: CASSFWMWLAGITDTQYF
clone size: few; V gene: TRBV6-8; J gene: TRBJ2-1; D gene: TRBD1; CDR3 DNA: TGTGCCAGCAGTGCGACCTCAGGGGGATCCTACAATGAGCAGTTCTTC; CDR3 protein: CASSATSGGSYNEQFF
clone size: .; V gene: TRBV11-3; J gene: TRBJ1-3; D gene: .; CDR3 DNA: TGTGCCAGCAGTCTCCAGGGAATCAAAAACTCTGGAAACACCATATATTTT; CDR3 protein: CASSLQGIKNSGNTIYF
clone size: .; V gene: TRBV19; J gene: TRBJ1-1; D gene: .; CDR3 DNA: TGTGCCAGTAGTATTCTGGGGCTCATGAACACTGAAGCTTTCTTT; CDR3 protein: CASSILGLMNTEAFF
clone size: large; V gene: TRBV6-8; J gene: TRBJ2-7; D gene: TRBD2; CDR3 DNA: TGTGCCAGCAGAGCGGGGGCCGGATACGAGCAGTACTTC; CDR3 protein: CASRAGAGYEQYF
clone size: few; V gene: TRBV9; J gene: TRBJ2-3; D gene: .; CDR3 DNA: TGTGCCAGCAGCTCAGGGGCAGATACGCAGTATTTT; CDR3 protein: CASSSGADTQYF